This passage covers 16 T cell receptor beta chains from one sample sequenced in a study of beta chain features in type 1 diabetes. The antigens for these receptors are not known. Study results and caveats: Researchers report that Type 1 diabetes patients had moderately but significantly shorter TCRB CDR3s across all four CD4+ subsets.

Sequencing targeted expressed TCRB transcripts, as all isolated RNA had been reverse transcribed. Measured with immunoSEQ multiplex PCR; TCRdb has only the in-frame clones, and not every one. The sample gives hundreds of thousands of clones, roughly an eighth of which show up once; just under 0.04% is in the top ten. The sequenced sample consisted of naive CD4+ T cells from blood. The receptors come from a man aged 18 to 30 with type 1 diabetes.

This clone was picked up a small number of times. The genes are TRBV4-2 and TRBJ2-2, with D hard to call. Trimming left V 0 bases short and J 13 bases short, with 15 bases between. This CDR3 spans 14 amino acids. Germline V gives CDR1 LGHNA, CDR2 YNFKEQ. CDR3 residues: CASSQEKVTVGLFF. CDR3 in DNA: TGTGCCAGCAGCCAAGAGAAAGTTACGGTTGGGCTGTTTTTT.

The gene calls are TRBV30 and TRBJ1-5; no firm D call. With 3 bases removed from V and 1 base from J, the gap between germline ends came to 7 bases. Germline-derived CDR1 and CDR2 are GTSNPN and SVGIG (reference sequence). There are 13 residues in the CDR3. CDR3 residues: CAWSQPSNQPQHF. Here the CDR3 DNA reads TGTGCCTGGAGCCAACCGAGCAATCAGCCCCAGCATTTT. The whole variable domain, filled in from reference TRBV30 and TRBJ1-5, reads SQTIHQWPATLVQPVGSPLSLECTVEGTSNPNLYWYRQAAGRGLQLLFYSVGIGQISSEVPQNLSASRPQDRQFILSSKKLLLSDSGFYLCAWSQPSNQPQHFGDGTRLSIL.

Concerning this clone itself: Other DNA variants within this sample encode the same CDR3. The rearrangement uses TRBV6-5 and TRBJ2-3; D uncertain. This CDR3 has 11 residues. CDR1 and CDR2 from the germline V gene are MNHEY and SVGAGI. V shed 3 bases and J shed 4 bases, with 2 bases lying between them. CDR3 in amino acids: CASSYSDTQYF. For the CDR3, the DNA is TGTGCCAGCAGTTATTCAGATACGCAGTATTTT.

This clone has more than one count but fewer than ten. The chain is built from TRBV4-1 and TRBJ1-5; D remains unclear. The CDR3 has 15 residues. V was cut by 3 bases and J by 0 bases, with 9 bases left in between. Germline V gene lookup returns CDR1 MGHRA and CDR2 YSYEKL. The CDR3 DNA is TGCGCCAGCAGCCAGGGTCTTAATAGCAATCAGCCCCAGCATTTT. Protein product: CASSQGLNSNQPQHF.

The genes are TRBV21-1 and TRBJ1-1. TRBV21-1 is a pseudogene. This CDR3 has 15 residues. CDR3 nucleotides: TGTGCCAGCAGCAAATTCTTGGGTAACCTCACTGAAGCTTTCTTT. Its protein product is CASSKFLGNLTEAFF.

The table lists this clone with a few counts. The chain combines TRBV10-3 with TRBJ1-1; D remains unclear. Trimming stripped 4 bases from V and 3 bases from J, with 9 bases between. The germline gives CDR1 ENHRY, CDR2 SYGVKD. This CDR3 contains 13 residues. CDR3 residues: CAISGRIDTEAFF. Here the CDR3 DNA reads TGTGCCATCAGTGGGAGGATCGACACTGAAGCTTTCTTT.

This clone came up a few times. This chain connects TRBV11-2 to TRBJ2-5; possibly TRBD1 or TRBD2 for D (5 bases each). Trimming removed 0 bases at V and 4 bases at J, with 15 bases between. The germline gives CDR1 SGHAT, CDR2 FQNNGV. This CDR3 is 16 amino acids long. The CDR3 loop reads CASSLELYRGGETQYF. In DNA form, the CDR3 reads TGTGCCAGCAGCTTAGAATTGTACCGGGGCGGAGAGACCCAGTACTTC.

This clone showed up just a few times. The rearrangement links TRBV29-1 to TRBJ1-2, with D perhaps matching TRBD1 (6 bases). The CDR3 covers 12 residues. Trimming removed 6 bases at V and 4 bases at J, with 12 bases between. CDR1 SQVTM and CDR2 ANQGSEA come from the germline V gene. The CDR3 DNA reads as TGCAGCGTAGGAACAGGGACCTATGGCTACACCTTC. Protein: CSVGTGTYGYTF.

This chain connects TRBV29-1 to TRBJ2-1, with 11 nucleotides matching TRBD2. Looked up from germline, CDR1 is SQVTM and CDR2 is ANQGSEA. Trimming at V came to 5 bases and at J to 6 bases, leaving 6 bases not matched to a gene. The CDR3 has 14 residues. The CDR3 loop reads CSVSLLAGANEQFF. DNA of the CDR3: TGCAGCGTTAGTCTACTAGCGGGAGCCAATGAGCAGTTCTTC.

This clone was observed a few times. The J gene is TRBJ1-5, the V gene TRBV7-2; weak D call: TRBD1 (6 bases). V lost 1 base, J lost 5 bases, and 15 bases lay in between. From germline, CDR1 is SGHTA and CDR2 FQGNSA. This CDR3 is built from 16 residues. The CDR3 DNA is TGTGCCAGCAGCTTAGAAGGGATCGGGGGCGATCAGCCCCAGCATTTT. It is translated as CASSLEGIGGDQPQHF.

V usage is TRBV30 and J usage is TRBJ1-5; weak D call: TRBD1 (5 bases). The CDR3 length is 14 residues. Trimming cost V 0 bases and J 6 bases, with 12 bases left between them. CDR1 and CDR2 (germline): GTSNPN, SVGIG (reference sequence). The CDR3 nucleotides read TGTGCCTGGAGTGTACTCAGGGTTGGTCAGCCCCAGCATTTT. Translating gives CAWSVLRVGQPQHF.

This clone was seen more than once but under ten times. The chain combines TRBV25-1 with TRBJ2-2; no clear D gene. CDR1 and CDR2 from the germline V gene are MGHDK and SYGVNS. With 7 bases removed from V and 5 bases from J, the gap between germline ends came to 11 bases. This CDR3 contains 13 residues. In nucleotides, the CDR3 is TGTGCCAGCACCGTAGGCGGTACCGGGGAGCTGTTTTTT. Protein: CASTVGGTGELFF.

This clone has a handful of counts. This chain links TRBV7-8 with TRBJ2-3; D perhaps matches TRBD1 (5 bases). Germline assignment: CDR1 SGHVS and CDR2 FQNEAQ. The CDR3 sequence is 12 residues long. V was cut by 6 bases and J by 6 bases, with 10 bases left in between. The CDR3 nucleotides are TGTGCCAGCAGTTATCAGGGTGATACGCAGTATTTT. Translation gives CASSYQGDTQYF. Based on the CDR3 plus reference TRBV7-8 and TRBJ2-3, the full variable domain is GAGVSQSPRYKVAKRGQDVALRCDPISGHVSLFWYQQALGQGPEFLTYFQNEAQLDKSGLPSDRFFAERPEGSVSTLKIQRTQQEDSAVYLCASSYQGDTQYFGPGTRLTVL.

This clone was seen more than once but under ten times. V is TRBV7-2 and J is TRBJ2-7; a weak D match, TRBD1 (5 bases). This CDR3 contains 15 residues. Germline assignment: CDR1 SGHTA and CDR2 FQGNSA. Trimming pared 0 bases from V and 2 bases from J, leaving 11 bases between. In DNA, the CDR3 is TGTGCCAGCAGCTTAGCGTCAGGGCAAGCCTACGAGCAGTACTTC. Amino acids: CASSLASGQAYEQYF.

This clone was seen a few times. The V gene is TRBV4-2, the J gene TRBJ1-2; D is unresolved. CDR3 size: 16 residues. Germline CDR1 LGHNA, CDR2 YNFKEQ. The V and J ends lost 4 bases and 1 base respectively, with 16 bases between them. The DNA for the CDR3 is TGTGCCAGCAGCCCATCTGGCACGGGTTATAACTATGGCTACACCTTC. Amino acids: CASSPSGTGYNYGYTF.

This clone has more than one count but fewer than ten. The rearrangement joins TRBV5-6 to TRBJ1-2; D not certain. The CDR3 has 11 amino acids. Trimming removed 7 bases at V and 8 bases at J, with 12 bases between. Per the germline V gene, CDR1 is SGHDT and CDR2 is YYEEEE. CDR3: CASRLSGGYTF. The DNA for the CDR3 is TGTGCCAGCCGCCTATCGGGGGGCTACACCTTC.